This T cell receptor beta chain stems from a study of lymphopenia after photon versus proton radiotherapy. The CDR3 length is 14 residues. V lost 3 bases and J lost 5, with 13 bases in between. Germline CDR1 is SGHVS and CDR2 is FQNEAQ. General study results and limits: Better survival with proton therapy was suggested as possible, not demonstrated. After lymphocyte nadir, photon-treated repertoires showed oligoclonal expansion, especially CD8+ Temra.

TCRdb's copy holds only in-frame clones and misses some; the assay was immunoSEQ multiplex PCR. Here the sample spans more than 20,000 clones, approximately 85% being singletons. Concerning this clone itself: Its antigen remains unknown.

This TCR came from a man aged 30-40 years with gastric cancer. The specimen comprised peripheral blood, sampled from a patient treated with photon-based radiotherapy. The chain has TRBV7-8 and TRBJ2-5; D is possibly TRBD1 or TRBD2 (6 bases each). The CDR3 loop reads CASSLPGAGETQYF. The CDR3 DNA reads TGTGCCAGCAGCTTGCCAGGGGCGGGGGAGACCCAGTACTTC. Together with reference TRBV7-8 and TRBJ2-5, the CDR3 gives the full variable domain: GAGVSQSPRYKVAKRGQDVALRCDPISGHVSLFWYQQALGQGPEFLTYFQNEAQLDKSGLPSDRFFAERPEGSVSTLKIQRTQQEDSAVYLCASSLPGAGETQYFGPGTRLLVL.